This is a list of T cell receptor beta chains from one sample in a study of post-analysis software for immune sequencing data. MiXCR was run by TCRdb on the PCR reads, yielding one entry per CDR3 protein. The repertoire consists of about 800,000 distinct CDR3 sequences, with roughly 29% occurring once and the leading ten covering roughly 0.54%. The sample comprised blood. The source is a girl under 18 with multiple sclerosis. CDR3s include the opening cysteine and the closing phenylalanine or tryptophan. A D gene is named only where the DNA matches it firmly. The size of a clone is reported for some rows only, either as once, few or many, or as a class for expanded clones.

TRBJ2-7 few TRBV20-1 TRBD2 CSARLAGVLEQYF TGCAGTGCTAGGCTAGCGGGAGTTTTAGAGCAGTACTTC
TRBJ1-5 few TRBV20-1 TRBD1 CSAMTGGSGQPQHF TGCAGTGCTATGACAGGGGGCTCAGGTCAGCCCCAGCATTTT
TRBJ2-5 NA TRBV6-1 NA CASSGEYQETQYF TGTGCCAGCAGTGGAGAGTACCAAGAGACCCAGTACTTC
TRBJ1-2 NA TRBV5-1 NA CASSWDGGTLDYTF TGCGCCAGCAGCTGGGATGGCGGCACTTTAGATTACACCTTC
TRBJ1-2 few TRBV7-9 NA CATLQGTHGYTF TGTGCCACACTACAGGGTACCCATGGCTACACCTTC
TRBJ2-3 NA TRBV27 TRBD2 CASSQSLAGLTDTQYF TGTGCCAGCAGTCAATCCCTAGCGGGGTTGACAGATACGCAGTATTTT
TRBJ2-5 NA TRBV28 TRBD2 CASSLGSSGGQETQYF TGTGCCAGCAGTTTAGGGTCTAGCGGGGGCCAAGAGACCCAGTACTTC
TRBJ2-7 few TRBV25-1 NA CASSESGQSYEQYF TGTGCCAGCAGTGAATCCGGACAGTCCTACGAGCAGTACTTC
TRBJ1-5 NA TRBV12-3/TRBV12-4 NA CASSPTGAATQHF TGTGCCAGCAGTCCGACCGGGGCCGCGACCCAGCATTTT
TRBJ2-3 NA TRBV29-1 NA CSVGIAGASGTDTRYF TGCAGCGTTGGAATCGCGGGGGCGTCAGGCACAGATACGCGGTATTTT
TRBJ1-4 NA TRBV3-1 NA CASSRGPGSEKLFF TGTGCCAGCAGCCGTGGCCCAGGGAGTGAAAAACTGTTTTTT
TRBJ2-5 NA TRBV5-1 NA CASSLGSNRETQYF TGCGCCAGCAGCTTGGGGTCGAACCGAGAGACCCAGTACTTC
TRBJ2-7 few TRBV27 TRBD2 CASSLSSGRAYEQYF TGTGCCAGCAGTTTATCATCAGGGAGGGCATACGAGCAGTACTTC
TRBJ2-3 NA TRBV5-1 NA CASSFQTGTDTQYF TGCGCCAGCAGCTTCCAGACAGGCACAGATACGCAGTATTTT
TRBJ1-1 few TRBV20-1 NA CSAASAQNFDTEAFF TGCAGTGCTGCCTCGGCCCAGAACTTCGACACTGAAGCTTTCTTT
TRBJ2-2 NA TRBV27 NA CASSRNGGLSNTGELFF TGTGCCAGCAGCCGGAATGGGGGCCTTTCGAACACCGGGGAGCTGTTTTTT
TRBJ1-1 NA TRBV12-3/TRBV12-4 NA CASSKDRFQITEAFF TGTGCCAGCAGTAAAGACAGATTTCAAATCACTGAAGCTTTCTTT
TRBJ1-1 few TRBV3-1 NA CASNEAGYTEAFF TGTGCCTCCAACGAGGCGGGATACACTGAAGCTTTCTTT
TRBJ1-1 NA TRBV15 NA CATSRGLGGSTEAFF TGTGCCACCAGCAGGGGCCTGGGGGGAAGCACTGAAGCTTTCTTT
TRBJ2-5 few TRBV6-5 NA CASSYSTGLPQETQYF TGTGCCAGCAGTTACTCTACAGGACTACCCCAAGAGACCCAGTACTTC
TRBJ1-1 NA TRBV2 NA CASTENTVLNTEAFF TGTGCCAGCACCGAAAATACTGTGTTGAACACTGAAGCTTTCTTT
TRBJ2-5 NA TRBV2 NA CASMAGVGETQYF TGTGCCAGCATGGCAGGGGTGGGGGAGACCCAGTACTTC
TRBJ2-5 few TRBV27 NA CASSLMPTPRGETQYF TGTGCCAGCAGTTTAATGCCAACCCCGCGGGGAGAGACCCAGTACTTC
TRBJ2-3 NA TRBV11-2 NA CASSSRPAGDTQYF TGTGCCAGCAGCTCCAGACCCGCGGGAGATACGCAGTATTTT
TRBJ1-1 few TRBV20-1 TRBD1 CSAPAGTGGWNTEAFF TGCAGTGCCCCGGCCGGGACAGGGGGGTGGAACACTGAAGCTTTCTTT
TRBJ2-5 NA TRBV6-6 NA CASTSGGRQETQYF TGTGCCAGCACTTCGGGGGGCCGGCAAGAGACCCAGTACTTC
TRBJ1-1 few TRBV29-1 NA CSASGQGAEAFF TGCAGCGCCTCGGGGCAGGGAGCTGAAGCTTTCTTT
TRBJ2-2 NA TRBV9 NA CASSVAPDPRTGELFF TGTGCCAGCAGCGTAGCTCCGGACCCGAGGACCGGGGAGCTGTTTTTT
TRBJ1-5 few TRBV29-1 TRBD1 CSVQMTGDQPQHF TGCAGCGTCCAGATGACAGGGGATCAGCCCCAGCATTTT
TRBJ2-3 NA TRBV10-3 TRBD2 CAISMKRGATDTQYF TGTGCCATCAGCATGAAGCGGGGGGCCACAGATACGCAGTATTTT
TRBJ2-1 NA TRBV15 NA CATRPTLTTYNEQFF TGTGCCACCAGGCCAACGCTAACCACCTACAATGAGCAGTTCTTC
TRBJ2-1 NA TRBV27 NA CASSLLYGEQFF TGTGCCAGCAGTTTACTTTACGGTGAGCAGTTCTTC
TRBJ2-1 NA TRBV3-1 TRBD2 CASSRGTSGRGSNEQFF TGTGCCAGCAGCCGAGGGACTAGCGGGAGAGGTAGCAATGAGCAGTTCTTC
TRBJ1-5 NA TRBV4-1 TRBD1 CASSQEAGTGQAQPQHF TGCGCCAGCAGCCAAGAAGCCGGGACAGGCCAAGCTCAGCCCCAGCATTTT
TRBJ2-5 few TRBV21-1 NA CASSTRARGETQYF TGTGCCAGCAGCACCCGGGCCCGAGGAGAGACCCAGTACTTC
TRBJ2-3 NA TRBV6-1 TRBD1 CASSRDRDRASTDTQYF TGTGCCAGCAGTAGGGACCGGGACAGGGCTAGCACAGATACGCAGTATTTT
TRBJ2-3 NA TRBV12-5 NA CASGFDLPYGTDAQYF TGTGCTAGTGGTTTCGACTTGCCTTATGGCACAGATGCGCAGTATTTT
TRBJ2-7 many TRBV25-1 NA CASSVTPYEQYF TGTGCCAGCAGTGTTACCCCCTACGAGCAGTACTTC
TRBJ2-1 NA TRBV12-5 TRBD1 CASGLGTGCNEQFF TGCGCTAGTGGTTTAGGGACAGGGTGCAATGAGCAGTTCTTC
TRBJ2-6 once TRBV5-5 TRBD1 CASSLGLTGVNVLTF TGTGCCAGCAGCTTGGGTTTAACAGGGGTCAACGTCCTGACTTTC
TRBJ2-7 many TRBV10-1 NA CASSEPNGLGEQYF TGCGCCAGCAGTGAGCCAAATGGACTCGGCGAGCAGTACTTC
TRBJ2-7 few TRBV3-1 NA CASSQDRGTSSQYF TGTGCCAGCAGCCAAGATAGGGGAACTAGTTCTCAGTACTTC
TRBJ2-5 NA TRBV7-9 TRBD1 CASSHRRTTGETQYF TGTGCCAGCAGCCACCGAAGGACGACAGGGGAGACCCAGTACTTC
TRBJ2-3 NA TRBV28 TRBD2 CASTAIAGPPTDTQYF TGTGCCAGCACCGCCATAGCGGGGCCTCCCACAGATACGCAGTATTTT
TRBJ2-7 many TRBV12-3/TRBV12-4 NA CASSFSAGVEQYF TGTGCCAGCAGTTTCTCGGCAGGGGTCGAGCAGTACTTC
TRBJ2-6 few TRBV10-3 NA CAISESKGSGANVLTF TGTGCCATCAGTGAGTCGAAGGGATCTGGGGCCAACGTCCTGACTTTC
TRBJ2-1 NA TRBV7-2 NA CASSKEIGNEQFF TGTGCCAGCAGCAAAGAGATCGGCAATGAGCAGTTCTTC
TRBJ2-2 NA TRBV20-1 NA CSARPGTVNTGELFF TGCAGTGCTAGACCCGGGACGGTGAACACCGGGGAGCTGTTTTTT
TRBJ2-5 many TRBV20-1 NA CSVGRGATQYF TGCAGTGTAGGCAGGGGGGCAACCCAGTACTTC